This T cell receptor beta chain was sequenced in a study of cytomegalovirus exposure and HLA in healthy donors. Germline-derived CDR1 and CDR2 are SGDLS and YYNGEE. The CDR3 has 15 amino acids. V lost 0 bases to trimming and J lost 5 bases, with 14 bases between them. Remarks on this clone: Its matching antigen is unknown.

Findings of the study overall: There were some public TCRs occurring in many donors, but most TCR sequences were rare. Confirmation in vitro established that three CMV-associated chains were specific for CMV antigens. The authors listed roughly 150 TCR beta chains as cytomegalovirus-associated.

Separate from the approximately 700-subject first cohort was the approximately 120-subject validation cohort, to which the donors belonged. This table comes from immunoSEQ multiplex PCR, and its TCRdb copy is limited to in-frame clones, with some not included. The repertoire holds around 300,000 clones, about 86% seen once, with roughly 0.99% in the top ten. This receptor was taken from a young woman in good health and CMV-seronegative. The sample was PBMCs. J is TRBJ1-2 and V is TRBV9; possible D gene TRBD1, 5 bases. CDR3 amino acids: CASSVEGGRGYGYTF. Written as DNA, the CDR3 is TGTGCCAGCAGCGTAGAAGGCGGCCGGGGGTATGGCTACACCTTC. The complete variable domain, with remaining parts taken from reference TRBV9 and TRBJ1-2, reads DSGVTQTPKHLITATGQRVTLRCSPRSGDLSVYWYQQSLDQGLQFLIQYYNGEERAKGNILERFSAQQFPDLHSELNLSSLELGDSALYFCASSVEGGRGYGYTFGSGTRLTVV.